The 7 T cell receptor beta chains presented below share a single source sample, sequenced in a study of cytomegalovirus exposure and HLA in healthy donors. Here immunoSEQ multiplex PCR was the method, and the copy in TCRdb shows in-frame clones only, minus some. This sample has around 54,000 clones, with roughly nine tenths found just once. The sequenced sample consisted of PBMCs. The receptor source for this set is a young woman in good health and CMV-seropositive.

This clone has just a few counts. V and J are TRBV10-3 and TRBJ2-7; 9 positions agree with TRBD1. The CDR3 loop spans 16 amino acids. Losses at the gene ends were 4 bases for V and 6 bases for J; bases not matched to a gene: 13. CDR1 and CDR2 (germline): ENHRY, SYGVKD. Written as DNA, the CDR3 is TGTGCCATCAGTGGCCCCTGGGACAGGGATTCGGGCGAGCAGTACTTC. This codes for CAISGPWDRDSGEQYF.

The rearrangement links TRBV18 to TRBJ2-3; the D is unclear. CDR1 and CDR2 (germline): KGHSH, LQKENI. V lost 1 base and J lost 2, with 7 bases in between. CDR3 length equals 14 residues. The CDR3 sequence: CASSPLSHTDTQYF. CDR3 bases: TGTGCCAGCTCACCACTATCACACACAGATACGCAGTATTTT.

V usage is TRBV18 and J usage is TRBJ1-6, with a weak D call TRBD1 (5 bases). The CDR3 spans 16 residues. CDR1 is KGHSH, CDR2 LQKENI, per germline. V lost 3 bases to trimming and J lost 0 bases, with 9 bases between them. CDR3 protein: CASSPDRSSYNSPLHF. The DNA of the CDR3 is TGTGCCAGCTCACCCGACAGAAGCTCCTATAATTCACCCCTCCACTTT.

The sample holds one count of this clone. This chain uses TRBV5-5 with TRBJ1-2; possible D gene TRBD1, 6 bases. The CDR3 is 13 residues long. Germline V CDR1 and CDR2: SGHKS, YYEKEE (reference sequence). V shed 1 base and J shed 2 bases, with 6 bases lying between them. This chain's CDR3 is CASSLRGNYGYTF. CDR3 nucleotide sequence: TGTGCCAGCAGCTTGAGGGGGAACTATGGCTACACCTTC.

This clone was found once. The chain couples TRBV28 to TRBJ1-1; D is ambiguous. With 7 bases removed from V and 3 bases from J, the gap between germline ends came to 6 bases. The germline V gene encodes CDR1 MDHEN and CDR2 SYDVKM. The CDR3 length is 11 residues. The CDR3 spells CASTGDTEAFF. The CDR3 nucleotides read TGTGCCAGCACGGGTGACACTGAAGCTTTCTTT.

The chain employs TRBV28 and TRBJ1-1, with D unresolved. The CDR3 length is 13 residues. From germline, CDR1 is MDHEN and CDR2 SYDVKM. Trimming shortened V by 2 bases and J by 4 bases, and 8 bases separated the two germline ends. CDR3 bases: TGTGCCAGCAGTTTAGCGGGTGGCACTGAAGCTTTCTTT. This codes for CASSLAGGTEAFF.

Only a few counts were recorded for this clone. The chain is built from TRBV4-2 and TRBJ2-5, with 7 bases that match TRBD2. This CDR3 contains 14 residues. V lost 0 bases to trimming and J lost 9 bases; unmatched junction nucleotides: 7. Germline lookup yields CDR1 LGHNA and CDR2 YNFKEQ. CDR3 sequence: CASSQEWASGAQYF. For the CDR3, the DNA is TGTGCCAGCAGCCAAGAGTGGGCGAGCGGGGCCCAGTACTTC.